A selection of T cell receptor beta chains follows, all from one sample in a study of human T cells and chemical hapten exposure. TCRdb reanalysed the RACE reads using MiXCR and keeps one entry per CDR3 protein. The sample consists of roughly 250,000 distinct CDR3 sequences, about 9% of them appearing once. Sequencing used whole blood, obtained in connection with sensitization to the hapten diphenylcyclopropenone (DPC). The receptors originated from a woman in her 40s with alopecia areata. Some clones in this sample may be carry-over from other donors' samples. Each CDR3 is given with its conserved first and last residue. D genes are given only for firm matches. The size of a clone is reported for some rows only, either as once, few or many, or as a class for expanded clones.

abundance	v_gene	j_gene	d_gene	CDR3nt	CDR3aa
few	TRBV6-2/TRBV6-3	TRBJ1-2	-	TGTGCCAGCAGCCACGAGTATGGCTACACCTTC	CASSHEYGYTF
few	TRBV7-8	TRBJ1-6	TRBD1	TGTGCCAGCAGCTTCGCGACAGGGGATAATTCACCCCTCCACTTT	CASSFATGDNSPLHF
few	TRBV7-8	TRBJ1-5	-	TGTGCCAGCAGCTTAGCGTTGGCCGGGTTCAATCAGCCCCAGCATTTT	CASSLALAGFNQPQHF
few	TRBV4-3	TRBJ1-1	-	TGCGCCAGCAGCCATATACCGGGACCCACTGAAGCTTTCTTT	CASSHIPGPTEAFF
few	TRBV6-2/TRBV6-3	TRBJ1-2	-	TGTGCCAGCAGTTACCAGGACGCCTATGGCTACACCTTC	CASSYQDAYGYTF
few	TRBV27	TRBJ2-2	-	TGTGCCAGCTTATACAGGGCGAACACCGGGGAGCTGTTTTTT	CASLYRANTGELFF
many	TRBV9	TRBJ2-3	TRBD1	TGTGCCAGCAGCTCCGGGACAGGGCTCACAGATACGCAGTATTTT	CASSSGTGLTDTQYF
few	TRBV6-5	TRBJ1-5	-	TGTGCCAGCCGCTACAGGGACAATCAGCCCCAGCATTTT	CASRYRDNQPQHF
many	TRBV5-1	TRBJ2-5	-	TGCGCCAGCAGCTTATTTAGGGCCCAAGAGACCCAGTACTTC	CASSLFRAQETQYF
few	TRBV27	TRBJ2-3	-	TGTGCCAGCAGTCCCCCTGACACAGATACGCAGTATTTT	CASSPPDTDTQYF
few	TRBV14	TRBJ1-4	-	TGTGCCAGCAGCCAAGTAATGACAACTAATGAAAAACTGTTTTTT	CASSQVMTTNEKLFF
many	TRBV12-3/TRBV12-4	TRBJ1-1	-	TGTGCCAGCAGTTTAGAAGGCGGGTGGACTGAAGCTTTCTTT	CASSLEGGWTEAFF
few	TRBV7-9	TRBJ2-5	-	TGTGCCAGCAGCTTTGCGTCTCCAGTCGGAGAGACCCAGTACTTC	CASSFASPVGETQYF
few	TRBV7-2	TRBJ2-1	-	TGTGCCAGCAGCTTAGGGCGGTTGGTAGACAATGAGCAGTTCTTC	CASSLGRLVDNEQFF
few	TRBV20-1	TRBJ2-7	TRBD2	TGCAGAAGCTCGGTAGCGGGTAGCTCCTACGAGCAGTACTTC	CRSSVAGSSYEQYF
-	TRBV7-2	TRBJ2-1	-	TGTGCCAGCAGCTTAGCGGGCAGCGGTTACAATGAGCAGTTCTTC	CASSLAGSGYNEQFF
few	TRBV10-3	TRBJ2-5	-	TGTGCCATCAGCGGAGTCCAAGAGACCCAGTACTTC	CAISGVQETQYF
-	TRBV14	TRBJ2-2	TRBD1	TGTGCCAGCAGACCCTCCGGGACAGGGGGTTCCGGGGAGCTGTTTTTT	CASRPSGTGGSGELFF
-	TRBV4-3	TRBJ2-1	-	TGCGCCAGCAGCCCGCGTTGGTGGGGGAGGAATGAGCAGTTCTTC	CASSPRWWGRNEQFF
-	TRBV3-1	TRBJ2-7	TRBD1	TGTGCCAGCAGCCAATCGGGACAGGGGACGTACGAGCAGTACTTC	CASSQSGQGTYEQYF
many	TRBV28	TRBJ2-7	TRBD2	TGTGCCAGCGGAGAGACTAGCGGCTACTACGAGCAGTACTTC	CASGETSGYYEQYF
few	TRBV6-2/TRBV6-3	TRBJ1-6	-	TGTGCCAGCAGTTACGCTCCGGGACGGGGGCGTTCACCCCTCCACTTT	CASSYAPGRGRSPLHF
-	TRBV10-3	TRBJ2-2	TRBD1	TGTGCCATCAGACGACAGGGGGCGAACACCGGGGAGCTGTTTTTT	CAIRRQGANTGELFF
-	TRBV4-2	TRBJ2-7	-	TGTGCCAGCAGCCAAGAAGTAGGAGACGAGCAGTACTTC	CASSQEVGDEQYF
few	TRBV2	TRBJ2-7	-	TGTGCCAGCAGTAAAAACTACGAGCAGTACTTC	CASSKNYEQYF
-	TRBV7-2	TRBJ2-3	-	TGTGCCAGCAGCTTAAATCCAGATACGCAGTATTTT	CASSLNPDTQYF
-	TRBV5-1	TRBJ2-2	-	TGCGCCAGCAGCTTGGTGTGGGGTACGAACACCGGGGAGCTGTTTTTT	CASSLVWGTNTGELFF
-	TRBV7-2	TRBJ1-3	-	TGTGCCAGCAGCCGGATTATATGGGAAAACACCATATATTTT	CASSRIIWENTIYF
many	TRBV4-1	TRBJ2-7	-	TGCGCCAGCAGCCGGGAAATGGGGCCCTACGAGCAGTACTTC	CASSREMGPYEQYF
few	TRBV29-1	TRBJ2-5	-	TGCAGCGTTGGGGGAAGATACCAAGAGACCCAGTACTTC	CSVGGRYQETQYF
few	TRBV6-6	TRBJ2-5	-	TGTGCCAGCAGTTACAAGAGCGGCCAAGAGACCCAGTACTTC	CASSYKSGQETQYF
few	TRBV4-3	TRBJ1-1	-	TGCGCCAGCAGCCAAGTGGCAAGTACTGAAGCTTTCTTT	CASSQVASTEAFF
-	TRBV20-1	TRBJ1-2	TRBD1	TGCAGTGCTACCGGGACAGTGAACAACTATGGCTACACCTTC	CSATGTVNNYGYTF
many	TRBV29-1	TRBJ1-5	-	TGCAGCGTCGCCCAGGGAAACAATCAGCCCCAGCATTTT	CSVAQGNNQPQHF